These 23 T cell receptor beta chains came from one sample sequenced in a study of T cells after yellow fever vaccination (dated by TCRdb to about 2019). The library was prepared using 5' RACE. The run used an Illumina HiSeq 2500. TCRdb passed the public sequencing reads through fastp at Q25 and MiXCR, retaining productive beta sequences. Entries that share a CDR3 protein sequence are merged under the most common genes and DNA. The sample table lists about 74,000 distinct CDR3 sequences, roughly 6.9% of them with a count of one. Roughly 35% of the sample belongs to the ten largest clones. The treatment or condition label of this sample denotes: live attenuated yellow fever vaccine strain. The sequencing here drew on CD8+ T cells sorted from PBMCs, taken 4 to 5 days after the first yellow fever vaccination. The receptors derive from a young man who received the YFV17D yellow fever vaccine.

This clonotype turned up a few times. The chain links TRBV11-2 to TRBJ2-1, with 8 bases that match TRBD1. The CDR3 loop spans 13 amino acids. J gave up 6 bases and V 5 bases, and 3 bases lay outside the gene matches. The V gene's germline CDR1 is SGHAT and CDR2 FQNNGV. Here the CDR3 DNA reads TGTGCCAGCAGCGACGACAGGGGCAATGAGCAGTTCTTC. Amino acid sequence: CASSDDRGNEQFF.

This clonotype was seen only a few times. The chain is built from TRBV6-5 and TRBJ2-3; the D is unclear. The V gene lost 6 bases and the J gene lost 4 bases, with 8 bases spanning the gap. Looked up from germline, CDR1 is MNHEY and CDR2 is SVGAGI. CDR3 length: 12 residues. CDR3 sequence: CASSPHPDTQYF. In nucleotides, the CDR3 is TGTGCCAGCAGCCCCCACCCAGATACGCAGTATTTT.

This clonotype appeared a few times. The CDR3 nucleotides are TGTGCCAGCAGCTGGACAGGGTCGAACACTGAAGCTTTCTTT. It yields the protein CASSWTGSNTEAFF. The rearrangement uses TRBV7-2 and TRBJ1-1; 8 nucleotides align to TRBD1. The germline gives CDR1 SGHTA, CDR2 FQGNSA. With V trimmed by 4 bases and J by 1 base, 2 bases remained unmatched. This CDR3 region has 14 residues.

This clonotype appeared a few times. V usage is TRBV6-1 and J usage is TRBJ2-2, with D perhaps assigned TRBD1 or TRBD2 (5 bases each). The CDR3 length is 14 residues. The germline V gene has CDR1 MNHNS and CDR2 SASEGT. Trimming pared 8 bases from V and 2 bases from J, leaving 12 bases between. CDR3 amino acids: CASQGPFNTGELFF. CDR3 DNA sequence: TGTGCCAGCCAGGGACCTTTTAACACCGGGGAGCTGTTTTTT.

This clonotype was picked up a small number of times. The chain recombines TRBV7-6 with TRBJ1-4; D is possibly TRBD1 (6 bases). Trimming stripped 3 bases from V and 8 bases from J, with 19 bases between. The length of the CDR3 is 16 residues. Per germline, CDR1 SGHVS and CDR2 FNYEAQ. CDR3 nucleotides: TGTGCCAGCAGCTTCCACCGCCTACAGGGAGGGGAAAAACTGTTTTTT. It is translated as CASSFHRLQGGEKLFF.

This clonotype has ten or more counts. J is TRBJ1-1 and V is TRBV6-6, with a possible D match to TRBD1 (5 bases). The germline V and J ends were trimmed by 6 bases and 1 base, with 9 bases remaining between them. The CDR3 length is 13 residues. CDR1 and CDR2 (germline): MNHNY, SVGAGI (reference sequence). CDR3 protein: CASSLTGNTEAFF. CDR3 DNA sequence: TGTGCCAGCAGCCTCACAGGGAACACTGAAGCTTTCTTT.

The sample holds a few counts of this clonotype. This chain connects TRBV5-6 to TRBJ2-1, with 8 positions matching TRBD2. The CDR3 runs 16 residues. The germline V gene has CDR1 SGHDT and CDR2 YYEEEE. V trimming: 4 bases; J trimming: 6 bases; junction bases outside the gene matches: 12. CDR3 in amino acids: CASSLPWAGGGNEQFF. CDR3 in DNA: TGTGCCAGCAGCCTGCCGTGGGCGGGGGGTGGCAATGAGCAGTTCTTC.

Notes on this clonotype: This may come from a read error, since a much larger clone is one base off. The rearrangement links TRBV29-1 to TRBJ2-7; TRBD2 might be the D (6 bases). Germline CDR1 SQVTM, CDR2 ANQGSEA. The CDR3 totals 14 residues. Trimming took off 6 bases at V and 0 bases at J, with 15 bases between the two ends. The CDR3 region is CSVKAAGSSYEQYF. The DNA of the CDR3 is TGCAGCGTGAAAGCGGCGGGGAGCTCCTACGAGCAGTACTTC.

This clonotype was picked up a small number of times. In nucleotides, the CDR3 is TGTGCCAGCAGCCCAAGCCGGACAGAAATTAACTATGGCTACACCTTC. It specifies CASSPSRTEINYGYTF. The chain carries TRBV7-9 and TRBJ1-2, with D possibly being TRBD1 (6 bases). V was shortened by 5 bases and J by 1 base, with 17 bases between the two germline ends. CDR1 is SEHNR, CDR2 FQNEAQ, per germline (reference sequence). This CDR3 is built from 16 residues.

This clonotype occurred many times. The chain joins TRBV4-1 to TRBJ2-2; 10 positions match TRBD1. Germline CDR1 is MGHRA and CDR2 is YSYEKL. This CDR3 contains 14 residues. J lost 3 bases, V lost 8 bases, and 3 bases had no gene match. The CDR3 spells CASAGTGDTGELFF. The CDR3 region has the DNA TGCGCCAGCGCAGGGACAGGGGACACCGGGGAGCTGTTTTTT.

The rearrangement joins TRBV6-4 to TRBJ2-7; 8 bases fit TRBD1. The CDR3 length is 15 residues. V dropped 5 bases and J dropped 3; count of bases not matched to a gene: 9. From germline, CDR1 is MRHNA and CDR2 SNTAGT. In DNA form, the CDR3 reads TGTGCCAGCAGTAAAGCCTCCGGACAGGGCTACGAGCAGTACTTC. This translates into CASSKASGQGYEQYF.

Here the CDR3 DNA reads TGTGCCCTGGGGGGGACTAGCACAGATACGCAGTATTTT. It encodes CALGGTSTDTQYF. This chain connects TRBV6-6 to TRBJ2-3; TRBD2 matches at 7 bases. The CDR3 contains 13 residues. The germline V gene encodes CDR1 MNHNY and CDR2 SVGAGI (reference sequence). Unmatched junction bases numbered 5, after V lost 11 bases and J lost 0 bases.

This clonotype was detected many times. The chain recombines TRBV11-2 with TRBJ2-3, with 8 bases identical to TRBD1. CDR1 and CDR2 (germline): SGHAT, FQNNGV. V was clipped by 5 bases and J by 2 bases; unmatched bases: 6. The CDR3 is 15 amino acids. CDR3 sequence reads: CASSPGQGLTDTQYF. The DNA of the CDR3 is TGTGCCAGCAGCCCTGGACAGGGACTCACAGATACGCAGTATTTT.

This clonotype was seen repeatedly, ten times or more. CDR3 in DNA: TGTGCCAGCAGTGGCGGACAGGGGGCGGCCTACAATGAGCAGTTCTTC. Its protein product is CASSGGQGAAYNEQFF. The chain uses TRBV6-1 and TRBJ2-1, with 11 bases lining up with TRBD1. Germline V gives CDR1 MNHNS, CDR2 SASEGT. V shed 4 bases and J 2 bases; nucleotides not matched to a gene: 4. The CDR3 extends over 16 amino acids.

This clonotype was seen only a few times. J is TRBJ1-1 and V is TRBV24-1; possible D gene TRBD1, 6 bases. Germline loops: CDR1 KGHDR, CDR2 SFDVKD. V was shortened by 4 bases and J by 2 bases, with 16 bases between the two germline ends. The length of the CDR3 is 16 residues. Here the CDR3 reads CATSDTGGGPNTEAFF. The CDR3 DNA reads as TGTGCCACCAGTGACACTGGGGGGGGGCCCAACACTGAAGCTTTCTTT.

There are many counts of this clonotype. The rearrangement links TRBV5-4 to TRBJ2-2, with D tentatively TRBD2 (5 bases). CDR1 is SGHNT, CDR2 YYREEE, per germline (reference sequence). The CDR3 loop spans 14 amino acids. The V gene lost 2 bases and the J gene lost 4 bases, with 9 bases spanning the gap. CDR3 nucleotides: TGTGCCAGCAGCTTCGGGGTATCCACCGGGGAGCTGTTTTTT. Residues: CASSFGVSTGELFF.

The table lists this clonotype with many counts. The CDR3 nucleotides read TGTGCCAGCAGTTCACCGGGAGGAGGAATAGCAGATACGCAGTATTTT. Its protein product is CASSSPGGGIADTQYF. J is TRBJ2-3 and V is TRBV7-2; TRBD2 matches at 7 bases. V was pared by 6 bases and J by 4 bases, with 13 bases of the junction left unmatched. Germline CDR1 and CDR2: SGHTA and FQGNSA. The CDR3 is 16 amino acids.

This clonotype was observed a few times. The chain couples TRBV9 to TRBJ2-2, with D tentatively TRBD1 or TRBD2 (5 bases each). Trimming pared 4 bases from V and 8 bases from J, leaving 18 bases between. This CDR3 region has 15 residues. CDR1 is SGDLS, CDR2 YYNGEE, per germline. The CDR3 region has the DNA TGTGCCAGCAGCCTCGATAGGGGAAGAGGGGGGGAGCTGTTTTTT. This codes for CASSLDRGRGGELFF.

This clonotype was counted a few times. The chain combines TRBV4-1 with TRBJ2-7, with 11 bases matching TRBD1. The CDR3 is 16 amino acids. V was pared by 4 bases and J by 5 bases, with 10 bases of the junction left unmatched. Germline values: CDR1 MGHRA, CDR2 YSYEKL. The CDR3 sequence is CASSRGTGGSRDEQYF. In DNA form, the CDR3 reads TGCGCCAGCAGCCGGGGGACAGGGGGTTCCCGGGACGAGCAGTACTTC.

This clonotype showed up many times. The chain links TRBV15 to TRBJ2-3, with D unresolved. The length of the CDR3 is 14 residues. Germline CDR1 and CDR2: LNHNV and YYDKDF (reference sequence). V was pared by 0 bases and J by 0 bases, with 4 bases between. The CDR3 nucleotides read TGTGCCACCAGCAGAGAAGAGAGCACAGATACGCAGTATTTT. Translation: CATSREESTDTQYF. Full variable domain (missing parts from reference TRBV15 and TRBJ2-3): DAMVIQNPRYQVTQFGKPVTLSCSQTLNHNVMYWYQQKSSQAPKLLFHYYDKDFNNEADTPDNFQSRRPNTSFCFLDIRSPGLGDTAMYLCATSREESTDTQYFGPGTRLTVL.

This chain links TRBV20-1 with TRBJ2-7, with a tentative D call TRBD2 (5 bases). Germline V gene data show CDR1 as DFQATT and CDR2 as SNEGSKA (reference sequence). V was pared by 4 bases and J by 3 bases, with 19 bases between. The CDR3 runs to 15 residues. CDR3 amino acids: CSATAQLGSRYEQYF. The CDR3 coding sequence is TGCAGTGCTACAGCCCAACTAGGGAGCCGCTACGAGCAGTACTTC.

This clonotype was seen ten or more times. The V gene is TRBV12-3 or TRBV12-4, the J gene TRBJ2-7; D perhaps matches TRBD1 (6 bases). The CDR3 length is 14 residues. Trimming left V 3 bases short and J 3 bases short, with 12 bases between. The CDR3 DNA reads TGTGCCAGCAGTTTGGGGACATCCTACTACGAGCAGTACTTC. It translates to CASSLGTSYYEQYF.

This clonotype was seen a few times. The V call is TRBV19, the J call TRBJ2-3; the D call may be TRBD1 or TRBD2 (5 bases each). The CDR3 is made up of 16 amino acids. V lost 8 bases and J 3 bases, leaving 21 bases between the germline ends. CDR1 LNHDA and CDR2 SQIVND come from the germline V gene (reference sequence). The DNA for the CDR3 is TGTGCCAGTCGAACCGGGACCCTTGGGAAGACAGATACGCAGTATTTT. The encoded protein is CASRTGTLGKTDTQYF.